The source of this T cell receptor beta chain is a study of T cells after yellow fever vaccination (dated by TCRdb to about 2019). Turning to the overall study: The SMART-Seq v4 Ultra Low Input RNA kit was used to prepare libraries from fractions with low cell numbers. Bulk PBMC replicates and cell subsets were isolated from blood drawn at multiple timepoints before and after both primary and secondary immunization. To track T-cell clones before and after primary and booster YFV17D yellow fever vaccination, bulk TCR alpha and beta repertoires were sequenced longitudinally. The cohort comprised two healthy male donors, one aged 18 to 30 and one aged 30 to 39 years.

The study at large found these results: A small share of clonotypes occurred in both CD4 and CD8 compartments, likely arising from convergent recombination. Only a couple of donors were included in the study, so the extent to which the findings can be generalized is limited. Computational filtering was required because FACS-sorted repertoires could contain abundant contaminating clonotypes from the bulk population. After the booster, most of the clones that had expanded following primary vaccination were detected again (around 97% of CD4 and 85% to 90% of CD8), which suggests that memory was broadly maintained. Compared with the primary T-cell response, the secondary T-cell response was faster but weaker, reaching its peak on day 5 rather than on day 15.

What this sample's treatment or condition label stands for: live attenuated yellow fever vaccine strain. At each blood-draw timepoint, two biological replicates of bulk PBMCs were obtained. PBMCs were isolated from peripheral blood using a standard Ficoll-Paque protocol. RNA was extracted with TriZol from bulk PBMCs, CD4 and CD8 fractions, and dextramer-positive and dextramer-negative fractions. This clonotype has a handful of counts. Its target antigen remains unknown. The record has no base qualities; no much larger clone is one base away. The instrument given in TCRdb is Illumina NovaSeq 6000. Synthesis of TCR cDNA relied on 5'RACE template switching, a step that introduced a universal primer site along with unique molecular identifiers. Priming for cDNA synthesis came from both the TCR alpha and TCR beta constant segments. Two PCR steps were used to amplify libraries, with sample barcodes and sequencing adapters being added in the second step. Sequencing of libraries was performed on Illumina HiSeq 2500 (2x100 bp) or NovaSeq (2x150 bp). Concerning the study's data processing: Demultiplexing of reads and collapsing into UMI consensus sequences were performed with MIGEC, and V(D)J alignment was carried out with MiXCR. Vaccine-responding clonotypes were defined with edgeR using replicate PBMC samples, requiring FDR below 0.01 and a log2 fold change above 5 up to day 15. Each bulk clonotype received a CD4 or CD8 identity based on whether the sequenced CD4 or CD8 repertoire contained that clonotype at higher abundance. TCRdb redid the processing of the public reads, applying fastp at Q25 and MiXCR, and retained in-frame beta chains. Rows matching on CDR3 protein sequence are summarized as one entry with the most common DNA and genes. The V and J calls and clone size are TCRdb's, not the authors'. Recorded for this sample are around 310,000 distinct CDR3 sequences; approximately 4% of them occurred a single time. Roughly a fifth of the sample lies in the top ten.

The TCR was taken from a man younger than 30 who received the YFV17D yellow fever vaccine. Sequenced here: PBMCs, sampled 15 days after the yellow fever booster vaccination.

The base sequence is TGTGCCAGCAGCCCCCTTCATTATAGCAATCAGCCCCAGCATTTT. Translated, it gives CASSPLHYSNQPQHF. Recombination connected TRBV7-9 to TRBJ1-5, with an unclear D gene assignment. V loses 5 bases of germline sequence and J loses 0 bases, and the interval between the two ends is 11 bases. Per the germline V gene (reference sequence), SEHNR is the CDR1 and FQNEAQ is the CDR2. Measured from the cysteine to the phenylalanine, the CDR3 is 15 residues long. The retained sequence is limited to the CDR3, 45 bases, with the frame set at the first base.